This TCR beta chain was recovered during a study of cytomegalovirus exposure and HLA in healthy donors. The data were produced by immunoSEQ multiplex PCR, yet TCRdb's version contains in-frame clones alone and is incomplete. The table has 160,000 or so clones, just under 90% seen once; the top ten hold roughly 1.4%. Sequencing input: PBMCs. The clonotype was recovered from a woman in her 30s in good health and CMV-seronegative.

The CDR3 spells CSVDNRDRGSEAFF. For the CDR3, the DNA is TGCAGCGTTGATAACCGGGACAGGGGATCTGAAGCTTTCTTT. V and J are TRBV29-1 and TRBJ1-1, with 10 bases matching TRBD1. The CDR3 is 14 amino acids. With V trimmed by 3 bases and J by 6 bases, 7 bases remained unmatched. CDR1 is SQVTM and CDR2 is ANQGSEA in the germline V gene.